Listed here is a single T cell receptor beta chain. The antigen is unknown. Profiling relied on immunoSEQ multiplex PCR, and the TCRdb table lists in-frame clones only, not all of them. Seen here are over 80,000 clones, less than 90% observed once, and the top ten hold around 5.5%. V lost 3 bases to trimming and J lost 6 bases; unmatched junction nucleotides: 7. The CDR3 is 14 residues long. Germline lookup yields CDR1 GTSNPN and CDR2 SVGIG (reference sequence). The data were taken from a study of OX40 agonist ivuxolimab in advanced cancers. Points from the study as a whole: At 0.1 to 3.0 mg/kg, CD4+ and CD8+ blood T cells expanded clonally by week 6.

This receptor was taken from an adult with an advanced solid tumor such as melanoma, head and neck, liver or kidney cancer. V gene TRBV30 combines with J gene TRBJ2-5; the match to TRBD2 covers 10 bases. The sequenced sample was CD4+ or CD8+ T cells sorted from blood, obtained in a trial of the OX40 agonist ivuxolimab. The CDR3 is CAWRRGSGGKTQYF. The CDR3 DNA reads as TGTGCCTGGAGAAGAGGTAGCGGGGGGAAGACCCAGTACTTC.